The sequence of this TCR beta chain was determined in a study of blood T cell repertoires in COVID-19. Study details: Researchers got acute and convalescent COVID-19 samples from the United States, Italy and Spain. PBMCs, B-cell-depleted T cells, or T cells were the source of the cDNA or gDNA that made up the material.

In the authors' methods: The authors estimated nucleated cell counts from reference gene primer amplification. Assay: immunoSEQ multiplex PCR; the TCRdb copy retains only in-frame clones and omits some. V, J and clone size derive from that table, while D and trimming were established from the DNA sequence. The sample lists under 200,000 clones, approximately 88% occurring once. CDR3 length: 18 residues. With V trimmed by 5 bases and J by 4 bases, 18 bases remained unmatched. CDR1 and CDR2 from the germline V gene are MNHEY and SVGEGT. The TCR was taken from a woman older than 75 with active or convalescent COVID-19. The sequenced sample was peripheral blood. The chain recombines TRBV6-2 or TRBV6-3 with TRBJ2-7; TRBD1 matches at 9 bases. CDR3 residues: CASSDTRDRERDRYEQYF. CDR3 bases: TGTGCCAGCAGTGACACGAGGGACAGGGAGAGGGACCGTTACGAGCAGTACTTC.